This is a list of T cell receptor beta chains from one sample in a study of cytomegalovirus exposure and HLA in healthy donors. Using immunoSEQ multiplex PCR, the repertoire was profiled, and TCRdb retains in-frame clones only, with some absent. The sample includes 65,000 or so clones, 85% to 95% of them seen just once. Sequencing was carried out using PBMCs. The receptors derive from a man aged 18 to 30 in good health and CMV-seropositive. CDR3s include the opening cysteine and the closing phenylalanine or tryptophan. A D gene is named only where the DNA matches it firmly. The size entry is marked missing in some rows and otherwise reads once, few, many or a size class.

NA NA TRBJ1-4 TRBV30 CAWSSYKAYQLVNEKLFF TGTGCCTGGAGTAGTTACAAAGCTTACCAACTAGTGAATGAAAAACTGTTTTTT
NA NA TRBJ2-6 TRBV7-8 CASSFPTYSSGANVLTF TGTGCCAGCAGCTTCCCGACTTATAGCTCTGGGGCCAACGTCCTGACTTTC
NA NA TRBJ2-5 TRBV7-8 CASSPEGHEETQYF TGTGCCAGCAGCCCCGAGGGCCATGAAGAGACCCAGTACTTC
NA TRBD1 TRBJ2-1 TRBV6-6 CASSYPDRDPFF TGTGCCAGCAGTTACCCGGACAGGGATCCGTTCTTC
NA TRBD1 TRBJ2-4 TRBV15 CATSRSSGTGKAKNIQYF TGTGCCACCAGCAGATCCTCCGGGACAGGGAAGGCCAAAAACATTCAGTACTTC
NA NA TRBJ2-3 TRBV6-5 CASTDSGADTQYF TGTGCCAGCACGGACTCCGGGGCAGATACGCAGTATTTT
NA NA TRBJ2-7 TRBV28 CASSSFQAYEQYF TGTGCCAGCAGTTCTTTTCAGGCCTACGAGCAGTACTTC
NA NA TRBJ1-2 TRBV28 CASRPVGRLTNYGGYTF TGTGCCAGCAGACCGGTGGGCCGACTGACTAACTATGGCGGCTACACCTTC
once NA TRBJ1-5 TRBV21-1 CASSTSDDRNQPQHF TGTGCCAGCAGCACCTCTGATGACAGAAATCAGCCCCAGCATTTT
NA NA TRBJ2-7 TRBV5-8 CASSLGWPHYEQYF TGTGCCAGCAGCTTGGGATGGCCCCACTACGAGCAGTACTTC
NA TRBD2 TRBJ2-5 TRBV19 CASSTSGGAFETQYF TGTGCCAGTAGTACTAGCGGGGGGGCATTTGAGACCCAGTACTTC
NA NA TRBJ2-5 TRBV20-1 CSDHKRGQYF TGCAGTGATCATAAGAGAGGCCAGTACTTC
few NA TRBJ2-5 TRBV6-1 CASSATGEGTQYF TGTGCCAGCAGTGCGACAGGGGAGGGGACCCAGTACTTC
NA NA TRBJ2-1 TRBV6-1 CASSVVNEQFF TGTGCCAGCAGTGTCGTTAATGAGCAGTTCTTC
NA TRBD1 TRBJ2-7 TRBV10-3 CAISGTGDVYEQYF TGTGCCATCTCCGGGACAGGGGACGTGTACGAGCAGTACTTC
once TRBD2 TRBJ2-7 TRBV4-3 CASSSGVAGGGYEQYF TGCGCCAGCAGTTCTGGGGTAGCGGGAGGAGGGTACGAGCAGTACTTC
once TRBD1 TRBJ2-7 TRBV5-1 CASSLGDSSYEQYF TGCGCCAGCAGCTTGGGGGACAGCTCCTACGAGCAGTACTTC
NA NA TRBJ2-2 TRBV5-6 CASSLGQLTGELFF TGTGCCAGCAGCTTGGGACAGCTCACCGGGGAGCTGTTTTTT
NA TRBD1 TRBJ1-1 TRBV11-3 CASSPAGGDTEAFF TGTGCCAGCAGCCCAGCAGGGGGAGACACTGAAGCTTTCTTT
NA NA TRBJ1-5 TRBV4-1 CASSQGFLGTGGNQPQHF TGCGCCAGCAGCCAAGGTTTTCTGGGCACAGGTGGCAATCAGCCCCAGCATTTT
few TRBD1 TRBJ2-7 TRBV5-4 CASSWGQGTYEQYF TGTGCCAGCAGCTGGGGACAGGGGACCTACGAGCAGTACTTC
NA NA TRBJ2-7 TRBV21-1 CASSKHSATGTSGSHCYF TGTGCCAGCAGCAAACATTCGGCCACCGGGACTAGCGGGTCCCATTGCTACTTC
NA TRBD2 TRBJ2-5 TRBV4-2 CASSPTAGGLWQETQYF TGTGCCAGCAGCCCCACAGCGGGAGGCCTTTGGCAAGAGACCCAGTACTTC
NA TRBD1 TRBJ2-3 TRBV10-1 CASSENRGLGQYF TGCGCCAGCAGTGAGAACAGGGGCCTGGGGCAGTATTTT
NA NA TRBJ2-5 TRBV29-1 CSVEGLDSQETQYF TGCAGCGTTGAAGGACTTGACAGCCAAGAGACCCAGTACTTC